This T cell receptor (beta chain) was sequenced for a study of T cell clusters in autoimmune cytopenias. Roughly 40,000 genome equivalents of blood DNA were amplified for TRB. A remark on this clonotype: The antigen is unknown.

TRB was amplified by touch-down multiplex PCR, primer pools A and B combined. TCRdb re-analyzed the multiplex PCR reads; it lists each CDR3 protein once, without DNA. The listing records more than 650 distinct CDR3 sequences. The CDR3 covers 17 residues. Germline lookup yields CDR1 MNHEY and CDR2 SMNVEV (reference sequence). Findings and caveats of the study: TRB repertoire shifts in secondary cytopenia and chronic lymphocytic leukemia mostly reflected lymphoma, not autoimmunity. The T cell clusters came from computational analysis alone and lack functional validation.

The sequenced sample consisted of peripheral blood. The J gene is TRBJ2-7, the V gene TRBV27; no DNA is available, so the TRBD1 call from TCRdb remains unchecked. The TCR was taken from a human donor with an autoimmune cytopenia or autoimmune hepatitis (not recorded which). CDR3: CASSLSSPGTGSDEQYF.